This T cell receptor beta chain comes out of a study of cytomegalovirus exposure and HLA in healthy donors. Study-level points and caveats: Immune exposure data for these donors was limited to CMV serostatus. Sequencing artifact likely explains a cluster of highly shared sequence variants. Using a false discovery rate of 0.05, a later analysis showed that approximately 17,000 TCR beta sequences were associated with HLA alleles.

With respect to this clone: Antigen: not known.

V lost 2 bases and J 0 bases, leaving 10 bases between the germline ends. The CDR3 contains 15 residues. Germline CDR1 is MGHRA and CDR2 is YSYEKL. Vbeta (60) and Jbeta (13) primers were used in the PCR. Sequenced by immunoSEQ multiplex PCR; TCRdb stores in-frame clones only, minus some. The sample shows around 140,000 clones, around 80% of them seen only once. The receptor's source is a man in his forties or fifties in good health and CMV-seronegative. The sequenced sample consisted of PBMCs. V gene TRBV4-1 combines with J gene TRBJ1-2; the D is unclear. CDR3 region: CASSQFPVPNYGYTF. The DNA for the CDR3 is TGCGCCAGCAGCCAATTTCCAGTTCCTAACTATGGCTACACCTTC.